What follows are 4 T cell receptor beta chains derived from one specimen sequenced in a study of regulatory T cells in long-lasting Graves disease. Time point noted: persistent/refractory GD, antithyroid drugs over 5 years with positive TRAb. Extracted PBMC RNA gave rise to the TCR library. CDR3 regions were amplified by Arm-PCR using iRepertoire HTBI primers to build TCR beta libraries. Via MiXCR, TCRdb re-called the multiplex PCR reads, giving one row per CDR3 protein. The sample holds roughly 430,000 distinct CDR3 sequences, roughly 21% seen once. The sample was peripheral blood mononuclear cells (PBMCs), taken when the disease was refractory, from a patient treated with antithyroid drugs. Receptor source: a female donor with Graves disease.

This clonotype was detected ten times or more. The rearrangement joins TRBV28 to TRBJ1-2; D remains ambiguous. V was trimmed by 4 bases and J by 1 base, leaving 7 bases between them. Germline loops: CDR1 MDHEN, CDR2 SYDVKM. The CDR3 loop spans 13 amino acids. CDR3 sequence (DNA): TGTGCCAGCAGTTCTGACCTTAACTATGGCTACACCTTC. This gives the protein CASSSDLNYGYTF.

This clonotype was found many times. This chain joins TRBV3-1 and TRBJ2-5, with a tentative D call TRBD1 (5 bases). The V gene's germline CDR1 is LGHDT and CDR2 YNNKEL (reference sequence). CDR3 size: 15 residues. Trimming took off 3 bases at V and 4 bases at J, with 15 bases between the two ends. CDR3 sequence: CASSQDIIPGETQYF. Here the CDR3 DNA reads TGTGCCAGCAGCCAGGACATTATCCCGGGAGAGACCCAGTACTTC.

Concerning this clonotype itself: This may come from a read error, since a much larger clone is one base off. The genes are TRBV12-3 or TRBV12-4 and TRBJ1-4; D is undetermined. There are 15 residues in the CDR3. V was shortened by 5 bases and J by 3 bases, with 13 bases between the two germline ends. The CDR3: CASSLGVSANEKLFF. Here the CDR3 DNA reads TGTGCCAGCAGTCTCGGCGTCAGCGCTAATGAAAAACTGTTTTTT.

Only one count was recorded for this clonotype. V and J are TRBV7-9 and TRBJ1-1; unclear D gene. The germline V and J ends were trimmed by 1 base and 11 bases, with 14 bases remaining between them. CDR1 and CDR2 (germline): SEHNR, FQNEAQ (reference sequence). The CDR3 contains 13 residues. The CDR3 is CASSLEGRDGAFF. The CDR3 nucleotides are TGTGCCAGCAGCTTAGAAGGAAGGGATGGGGCTTTCTTT.